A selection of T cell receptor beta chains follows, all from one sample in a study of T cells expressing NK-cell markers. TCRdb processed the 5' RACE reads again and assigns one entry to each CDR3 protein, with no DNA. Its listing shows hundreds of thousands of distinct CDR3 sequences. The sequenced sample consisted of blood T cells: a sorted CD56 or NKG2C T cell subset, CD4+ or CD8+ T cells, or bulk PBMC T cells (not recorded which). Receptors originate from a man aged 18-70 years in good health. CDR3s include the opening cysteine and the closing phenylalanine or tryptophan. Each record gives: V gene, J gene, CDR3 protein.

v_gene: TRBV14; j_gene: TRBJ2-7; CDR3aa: CASSRQRGYEQYF
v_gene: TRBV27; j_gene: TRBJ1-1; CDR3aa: CASSRMMGRTEAFF
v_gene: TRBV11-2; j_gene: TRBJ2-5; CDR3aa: CASSPTGSRETQYF
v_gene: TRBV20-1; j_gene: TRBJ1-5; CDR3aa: CSAGQPGRINQPQHF
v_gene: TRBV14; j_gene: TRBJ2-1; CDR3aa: CASSKLTGGDLSYNEQFF
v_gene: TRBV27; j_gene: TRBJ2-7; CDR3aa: CASTRRQGSYEQYF
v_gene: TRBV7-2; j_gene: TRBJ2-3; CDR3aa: CASRSDSDTQYF
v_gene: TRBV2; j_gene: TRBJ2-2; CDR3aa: CASSQQGAGTGELFF
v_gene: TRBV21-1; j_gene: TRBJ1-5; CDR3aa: CASSNEQNSNQPQHF
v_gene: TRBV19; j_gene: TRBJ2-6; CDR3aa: CASSHQRSGANVLTF